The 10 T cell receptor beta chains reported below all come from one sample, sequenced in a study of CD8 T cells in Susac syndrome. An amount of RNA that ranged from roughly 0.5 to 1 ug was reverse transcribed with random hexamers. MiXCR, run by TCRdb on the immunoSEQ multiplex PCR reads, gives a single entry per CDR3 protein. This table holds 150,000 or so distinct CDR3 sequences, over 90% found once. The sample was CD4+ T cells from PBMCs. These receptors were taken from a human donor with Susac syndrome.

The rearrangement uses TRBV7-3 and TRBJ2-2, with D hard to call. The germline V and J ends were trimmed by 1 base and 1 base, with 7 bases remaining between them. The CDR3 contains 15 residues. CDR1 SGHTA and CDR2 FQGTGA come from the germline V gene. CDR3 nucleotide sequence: TGTGCCAGCAGCTTAAATACGGGGAACACCGGGGAGCTGTTTTTT. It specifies CASSLNTGNTGELFF. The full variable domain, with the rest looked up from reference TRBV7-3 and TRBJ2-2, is GAGVSQTPSNKVTEKGKYVELRCDPISGHTALYWYRQSLGQGPEFLIYFQGTGAADDSGLPNDRFFAVRPEGSVSTLKIQRTERGDSAVYLCASSLNTGNTGELFFGEGSRLTVL.

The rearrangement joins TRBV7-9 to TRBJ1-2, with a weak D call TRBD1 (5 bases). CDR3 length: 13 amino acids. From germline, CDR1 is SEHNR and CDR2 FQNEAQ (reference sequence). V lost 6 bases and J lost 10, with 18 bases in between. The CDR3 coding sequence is TGTGCCAGCAGTCCCCAGGGTATCCCGAACTACACCTTC. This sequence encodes CASSPQGIPNYTF.

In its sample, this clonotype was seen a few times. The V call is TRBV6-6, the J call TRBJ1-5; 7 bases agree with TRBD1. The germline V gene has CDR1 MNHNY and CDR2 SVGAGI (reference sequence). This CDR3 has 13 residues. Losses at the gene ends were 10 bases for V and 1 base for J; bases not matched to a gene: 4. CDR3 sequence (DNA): TGTGCCACCAGGGGGGACAGCAATCAGCCCCAGCATTTT. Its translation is CATRGDSNQPQHF.

CDR3 DNA: TGTGCCAGCAGCACCTCGGGCGGCTATGGCTACACCTTC. This codes for CASSTSGGYGYTF. The chain carries TRBV7-2 and TRBJ1-2; D unclear. The V end was cut by 5 bases, the J end by 4 bases, with 11 bases between. Looked up from germline, CDR1 is SGHTA and CDR2 is FQGNSA. The CDR3 contains 13 residues.

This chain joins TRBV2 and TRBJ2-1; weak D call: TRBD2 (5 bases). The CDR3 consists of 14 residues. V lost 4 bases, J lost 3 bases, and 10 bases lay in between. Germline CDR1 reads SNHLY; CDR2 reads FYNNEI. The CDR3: CASSVERDYNEQFF. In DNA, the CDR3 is TGTGCCAGCAGTGTGGAGAGGGACTACAATGAGCAGTTCTTC.

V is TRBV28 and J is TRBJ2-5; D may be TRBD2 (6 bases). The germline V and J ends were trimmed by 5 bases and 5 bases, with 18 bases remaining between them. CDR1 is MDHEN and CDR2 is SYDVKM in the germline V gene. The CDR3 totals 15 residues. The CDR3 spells CASSTVGGVRETQYF. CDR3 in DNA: TGTGCCAGCAGTACGGTGGGCGGGGTGCGCGAGACCCAGTACTTC.

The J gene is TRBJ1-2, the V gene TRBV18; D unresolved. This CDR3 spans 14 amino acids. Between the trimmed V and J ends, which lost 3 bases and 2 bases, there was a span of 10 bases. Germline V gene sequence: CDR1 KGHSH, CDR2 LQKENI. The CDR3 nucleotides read TGTGCCAGCTCACCTTCTGACATCAACTATGGCTACACCTTC. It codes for CASSPSDINYGYTF.

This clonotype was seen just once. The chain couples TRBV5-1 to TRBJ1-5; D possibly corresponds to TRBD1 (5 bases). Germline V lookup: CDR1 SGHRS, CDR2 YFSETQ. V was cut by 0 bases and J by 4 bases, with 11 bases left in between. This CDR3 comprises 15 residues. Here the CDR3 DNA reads TGCGCCAGCAGCTTGGACGGGACCGCGAATCAGCCCCAGCATTTT. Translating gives CASSLDGTANQPQHF.

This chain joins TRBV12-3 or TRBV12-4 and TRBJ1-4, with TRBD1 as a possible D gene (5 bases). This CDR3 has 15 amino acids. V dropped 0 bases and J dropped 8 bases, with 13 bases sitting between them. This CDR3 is CASSLARGMREKLFF. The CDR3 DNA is TGTGCCAGCAGTTTAGCGCGGGGGATGCGGGAAAAACTGTTTTTT.

The CDR3 DNA is TGTGCCAGCTCACCAAACGGACAGTCCTATGGCTACACCTTC. Amino acid sequence: CASSPNGQSYGYTF. The gene calls are TRBV18 and TRBJ1-2; possibly TRBD1 for D (6 bases). The CDR3 is made up of 14 amino acids. Germline CDR1 and CDR2: KGHSH and LQKENI. Trimming removed 2 bases from V and 4 bases from J, with 11 bases in between. Full variable domain (missing parts from reference TRBV18 and TRBJ1-2): NAGVMQNPRHLVRRRGQEARLRCSPMKGHSHVYWYRQLPEEGLKFMVYLQKENIIDESGMPKERFSAEFPKEGPSILRIQQVVRGDSAAYFCASSPNGQSYGYTFGSGTRLTVV.